Described below is a single T cell receptor (beta chain) sequence and its context. This sample was included in a study of blood T cell repertoires in COVID-19. In the study overall: COVID-19 samples collected from the United States, Italy and Spain covered acute and convalescent phases. T cells, B-cell-depleted T cells, or PBMCs supplied cDNA or gDNA.

Per the study methods: From reference gene primer amplification, estimates of nucleated cell counts were derived. Sequencing used immunoSEQ multiplex PCR; TCRdb keeps in-frame clones, though not all of them. That table supplies the V and J calls and clone size; D and trimming were determined from the DNA. Of about 120,000 clones listed, about 72% are singletons. Deletions cut 5 bases from V and 0 bases from J, with 11 bases between. Looked up from germline, CDR1 is MDHEN and CDR2 is SYDVKM. The CDR3 runs to 15 residues. The material sequenced was peripheral blood. This sequence originates from a woman in her seventies with acute or convalescent COVID-19. The chain is built from TRBV28 and TRBJ1-5; D is possibly TRBD1 (6 bases). As DNA, the CDR3 is TGTGCCAGCAGTCGACAGGAATATAGCAATCAGCCCCAGCATTTT. Translating it yields CASSRQEYSNQPQHF.